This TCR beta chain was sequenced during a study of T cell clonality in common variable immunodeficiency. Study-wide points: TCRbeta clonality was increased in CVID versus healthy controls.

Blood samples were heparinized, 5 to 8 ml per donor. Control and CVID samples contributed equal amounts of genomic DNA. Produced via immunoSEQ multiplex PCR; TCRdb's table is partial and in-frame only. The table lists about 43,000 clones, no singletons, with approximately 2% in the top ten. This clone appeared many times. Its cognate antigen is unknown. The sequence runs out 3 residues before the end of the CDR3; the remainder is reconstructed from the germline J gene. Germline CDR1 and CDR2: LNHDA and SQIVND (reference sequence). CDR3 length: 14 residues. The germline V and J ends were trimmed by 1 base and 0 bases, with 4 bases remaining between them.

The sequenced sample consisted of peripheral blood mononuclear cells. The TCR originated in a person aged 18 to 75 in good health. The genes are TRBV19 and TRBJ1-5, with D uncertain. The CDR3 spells CASSIGVSNQPQHF. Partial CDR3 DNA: TGTGCCAGTAGTATAGGCGTTAGCAATCAGCCC.